This T cell receptor beta chain was recovered during a study of T cells in Graves' hyperthyroidism and ophthalmopathy. TCR beta CDR3 regions were amplified from RNA. The HTBI primer set served for first-round RT-PCR of the TCR CDR3. TCRdb used MiXCR to reprocess the multiplex PCR reads, holding one entry per CDR3 protein. The repertoire has some 500,000 distinct CDR3 sequences, 15% to 20% of them found once; the top ten carry about 29%. Study-wide results and limits: Blood also held most thyroid clonotypes expanded beyond 0.001.

Ophthalmopathy patients had Clinical Activity Score at least 3, NOSPECS grade at least 4, duration under 3 months. Uncontrolled infection, other autoimmune disease, pregnancy or lactation led to exclusion. V was shortened by 8 bases and J by 0 bases, with 17 bases between the two germline ends. CDR1 and CDR2 (germline): MNHNS, SASEGT. The CDR3 is 15 amino acids. This clonotype was found many times. Its target is unknown. The chain links TRBV6-1 to TRBJ2-7; possible D gene TRBD2, 5 bases. Sequenced: blood. The sequence came from a woman aged 25 to 39 with Graves' ophthalmopathy. Written as DNA, the CDR3 is TGTGCCAGCTCCCTGAGACTACTGAGCTCCTACGAGCAGTACTTC. It codes for CASSLRLLSSYEQYF.